A single sample is the source of the 25 T cell receptor beta chains below, sequenced in a study of Graves' ophthalmopathy and Graves' hyperthyroidism. TCR beta CDR3 amplification used RNA transcripts. In the first round, RT-PCR was carried out with HTBI primers, and a multiplex PCR formed the second round. TCRdb redid the calling of the multiplex PCR reads with MiXCR, one entry per CDR3 protein. This table has 620,000 or so distinct CDR3 sequences, 22% appearing once. The source material was peripheral blood. The receptors originated from a woman between 18 and 29 years old with stable Graves' hyperthyroidism. Some clones in this sample may be carry-over from other donors' samples.

The J gene is TRBJ1-3, the V gene TRBV19; D may be TRBD1 (5 bases). Trimming removed 2 bases at V and 0 bases at J, with 11 bases between. Germline V lookup: CDR1 LNHDA, CDR2 SQIVND (reference sequence). The CDR3 extends over 16 amino acids. The CDR3 DNA sequence: TGTGCCAGTAGTATAACGGGGACCTCCTCTGGAAACACCATATATTTT. Protein: CASSITGTSSGNTIYF. The full variable domain, in which reference TRBV19 and TRBJ1-3 provide the parts outside the CDR3, is DGGITQSPKYLFRKEGQNVTLSCEQNLNHDAMYWYRQDPGQGLRLIYYSQIVNDFQKGDIAEGYSVSREKKESFPLTVTSAQKNPTAFYLCASSITGTSSGNTIYFGEGSWLTVV.

Only a few counts were recorded for this clonotype. J is TRBJ2-5 and V is TRBV27; the D call may be TRBD1 or TRBD2 (5 bases each). CDR3 length equals 13 residues. The V end was cut by 6 bases, the J end by 5 bases, with 13 bases between. CDR1 is MNHEY and CDR2 is SMNVEV in the germline V gene (reference sequence). This chain's CDR3 is CASRRDVGETQYF. The CDR3 nucleotides are TGTGCCAGCAGAAGGGACGTCGGGGAGACCCAGTACTTC.

A remark on this clonotype: An end of the junction differs from the germline gene, which may be a read error. The chain links TRBV28 to TRBJ1-2; weak D call: TRBD1 (5 bases). CDR1 and CDR2 (germline): MDHEN, SYDVKM. The CDR3 extends over 15 amino acids. The CDR3 spells CASSFLRGRDYDYTF. The CDR3 DNA reads TGTGCCAGCAGTTTTCTTAGGGGCCGGGACTATGACTACACCTTC.

There are many counts of this clonotype. V and J are TRBV6-1 and TRBJ1-5, with a tentative D call TRBD1 (5 bases). Trimming left V 9 bases short and J 3 bases short, with 15 bases between. The germline gives CDR1 MNHNS, CDR2 SASEGT. The CDR3 length is 14 residues. CDR3 protein: CASGGRRDNQPQHF. In nucleotides, the CDR3 is TGTGCCAGTGGGGGTAGACGGGACAATCAGCCCCAGCATTTT.

This clonotype was seen repeatedly, ten times or more. The chain employs TRBV19 and TRBJ1-2; D unclear. CDR3 length equals 14 residues. Germline V CDR1 and CDR2: LNHDA, SQIVND (reference sequence). The V gene lost 10 bases and the J gene lost 6 bases, with 21 bases spanning the gap. The CDR3: CATSLGVRADGYTF. CDR3 coding DNA: TGTGCCACCTCACTTGGGGTACGGGCGGATGGCTACACCTTC.

This clonotype occurred a few times. The rearrangement uses TRBV11-2 and TRBJ2-7; D is perhaps TRBD1 (6 bases). V lost 5 bases and J 3 bases, leaving 17 bases between the germline ends. CDR3 length equals 15 residues. Germline V lookup: CDR1 SGHAT, CDR2 FQNNGV. Here the CDR3 reads CASSPTMLQGYEQYF. CDR3 sequence (DNA): TGTGCCAGCAGCCCTACTATGTTACAGGGCTACGAGCAGTACTTC.

The table lists this clonotype with a few counts. The chain uses TRBV20-1 and TRBJ2-7; the D is unclear. There are 15 residues in the CDR3. Germline CDR1 and CDR2: DFQATT and SNEGSKA (reference sequence). Between the trimmed V and J ends, which lost 5 bases and 4 bases, there was a span of 21 bases. In nucleotides, the CDR3 is TGCAGTGCTCCCTATAGACAAAAGGGCGAATACGAGCAGTACTTC. Protein sequence: CSAPYRQKGEYEQYF.

This clonotype was counted ten times or more. This sequence joins TRBV27 and TRBJ1-1; no clear D. This CDR3 region has 16 residues. Germline V lookup: CDR1 MNHEY, CDR2 SMNVEV (reference sequence). The V and J ends lost 3 bases and 1 base respectively, with 15 bases between them. The CDR3 nucleotides read TGTGCCAGCAGTTTCTTTCCCCCAAGGGCGAACACTGAAGCTTTCTTT. Residues: CASSFFPPRANTEAFF.

This clonotype was seen repeatedly, ten times or more. CDR3 loop: CASRKAGGGLGTEAFF. In DNA, the CDR3 is TGTGCCAGCAGAAAGGCAGGGGGCGGCTTAGGCACTGAAGCTTTCTTT. The chain employs TRBV6-1 and TRBJ1-1; 8 bases map to TRBD1. Germline-derived CDR1 and CDR2 are MNHNS and SASEGT. The CDR3 runs to 16 residues. Trimming at V came to 6 bases and at J to 4 bases, leaving 13 bases not matched to a gene.

This chain joins TRBV14 and TRBJ2-4; D unclear. The germline CDR1 and CDR2 sequences are SGHDN and FVKESK. The CDR3 is 15 amino acids. The ends were cut back, 7 bases at V and 0 bases at J, with 13 bases in the middle. The CDR3 sequence: CASTSEERAKNIQYF. Written as DNA, the CDR3 is TGTGCCAGCACCAGTGAGGAGAGAGCCAAAAACATTCAGTACTTC.

The table lists this clonotype with many counts. The genes are TRBV2 and TRBJ1-1; D is uncertain. Germline-derived CDR1 and CDR2 are SNHLY and FYNNEI. V was trimmed by 1 base and J by 6 bases, leaving 9 bases between them. The CDR3 runs to 13 residues. This chain's CDR3 is CASSEVLASEAFF. The DNA of the CDR3 is TGTGCCAGCAGTGAAGTGTTGGCGTCTGAAGCTTTCTTT.

This clonotype occurred many times. The genes are TRBV12-3 or TRBV12-4 and TRBJ2-7, with D unresolved. V was pared by 4 bases and J by 0 bases, with 7 bases between. The CDR3 is 13 amino acids. The CDR3 DNA reads TGTGCCAGCAGTTCTGCTAGCTCCTACGAGCAGTACTTC. This sequence encodes CASSSASSYEQYF.

The gene calls are TRBV6-4 and TRBJ2-6; D uncertain. This CDR3 has 15 amino acids. V was shortened by 4 bases and J by 0 bases, with 7 bases between the two germline ends. CDR1 and CDR2 from the germline V gene are MRHNA and SNTAGT. In DNA, the CDR3 is TGTGCCAGCAGTGTAGAGTACTCTGGGGCCAACGTCCTGACTTTC. Its protein is CASSVEYSGANVLTF.

This clonotype was counted ten times or more. The gene calls are TRBV28 and TRBJ2-2; 9 nucleotides match TRBD1. Germline V gene data show CDR1 as MDHEN and CDR2 as SYDVKM. The CDR3 has 14 amino acids. J was trimmed by 7 bases and V by 5 bases; bases with no gene match: 5. This CDR3 reads CASSPGQGIGELFF. The CDR3 DNA sequence: TGTGCCAGCAGTCCGGGACAGGGAATCGGGGAGCTGTTTTTT. Drawing the rest from reference TRBV28 and TRBJ2-2, the complete variable domain is DVKVTQSSRYLVKRTGEKVFLECVQDMDHENMFWYRQDPGLGLRLIYFSYDVKMKEKGDIPEGYSVSREKKERFSLILESASTNQTSMYLCASSPGQGIGELFFGEGSRLTVL.

This clonotype was observed many times. The chain employs TRBV7-9 and TRBJ1-1; D is possibly TRBD1 (6 bases). Trimming removed 3 bases from V and 7 bases from J, with 12 bases in between. The germline V gene encodes CDR1 SEHNR and CDR2 FQNEAQ (reference sequence). This CDR3 region has 13 residues. CDR3: CASSFSGVVEAFF. The CDR3 region has the DNA TGTGCCAGCAGCTTTTCAGGGGTGGTTGAAGCTTTCTTT.

The J gene is TRBJ2-5, the V gene TRBV12-3 or TRBV12-4; either TRBD1 or TRBD2 may fit D (7 bases each). CDR3 size: 15 residues. Trimming stripped 6 bases from V and 5 bases from J, with 19 bases between. As DNA, the CDR3 is TGTGCCAGCAGGATGGGACAGTGGGGAGGGGAGACCCAGTACTTC. It translates to CASRMGQWGGETQYF.

V usage is TRBV28 and J usage is TRBJ1-2; tentatively, D is TRBD1 (5 bases). The CDR3 has 15 amino acids. Trimming shortened V by 7 bases and J by 3 bases, and 18 bases separated the two germline ends. Germline V gene sequence: CDR1 MDHEN, CDR2 SYDVKM. For the CDR3, the DNA is TGTGCCAGCACCCTAGGGGAGAGGGGCCACTATGGCTACACCTTC. Translating gives CASTLGERGHYGYTF.

V usage is TRBV12-3 or TRBV12-4 and J usage is TRBJ1-6; no clear D. The CDR3 consists of 14 residues. Between the trimmed V and J ends, which lost 7 bases and 9 bases, there was a span of 16 bases. CDR3 DNA sequence: TGTGCCAGCACCTCGGTTAGCCGGGGTTCACCCCTCCACTTT. Translated, it gives CASTSVSRGSPLHF.

This clonotype has only a few counts. The V and J genes are TRBV27 and TRBJ1-6; D gene uncertain. Per germline, CDR1 MNHEY and CDR2 SMNVEV (reference sequence). V was shortened by 2 bases and J by 8 bases, with 7 bases between the two germline ends. This CDR3 spans 13 amino acids. This CDR3 reads CASSLRWDSPLHF. The CDR3 bases are TGTGCCAGCAGTTTAAGATGGGATTCACCCCTCCACTTT.

This clonotype is a singleton in its sample. V is TRBV6-1 and J is TRBJ2-7; TRBD1 is a possible D gene (6 bases). The CDR3 is made up of 12 amino acids. V shed 6 bases and J shed 3 bases, with 9 bases lying between them. CDR1 is MNHNS and CDR2 is SASEGT in the germline V gene. In DNA, the CDR3 is TGTGCCAGCAGAAGGGACAACTACGAGCAGTACTTC. It is translated as CASRRDNYEQYF.

This clonotype showed up many times. The chain links TRBV12-3 or TRBV12-4 to TRBJ2-7; 9 bases are shared with TRBD1. The junction had 11 bases not matched to a gene; V was cut back by 6 bases and J by 5 bases. This CDR3 is 15 amino acids long. The CDR3 nucleotides read TGTGCCAGCAGCAGAGGCGGGACAGGGTTCGACGAGCAGTACTTC. Translation: CASSRGGTGFDEQYF.

Points on this clonotype: One base away lies a much larger clone, so this may be a sequencing read error. V and J are TRBV20-1 and TRBJ2-5; 8 positions match TRBD2. The length of the CDR3 is 18 residues. V was pared by 3 bases and J by 5 bases, with 20 bases of the junction left unmatched. CDR1 and CDR2 from the germline V gene are DFQATT and SNEGSKA (reference sequence). For the CDR3, the DNA is TGCAGTGCTAGCGGTACTACCCGAGGGACGGGAGGGCCGGAGACCCAGTACTTC. Residues: CSASGTTRGTGGPETQYF.

As concerns this clonotype: A much bigger clone sits one base away, suggesting this may be a read error. V gene TRBV29-1 combines with J gene TRBJ1-2, with 7 positions matching TRBD1. The CDR3 totals 13 residues. The V segment lost 0 bases and the J segment 7 bases; nucleotides outside the gene matches: 5. Germline values: CDR1 SQVTM, CDR2 ANQGSEA. DNA of the CDR3: TGCAGCGTTGAAGATCAAGGGGGCTGTGGCTACACCTTC. It translates to CSVEDQGGCGYTF. The full variable domain, in which reference TRBV29-1 and TRBJ1-2 provide the parts outside the CDR3, is SAVISQKPSRDICQRGTSLTIQCQVDSQVTMMFWYRQQPGQSLTLIATANQGSEATYESGFVIDKFPISRPNLTFSTLTVSNMSPEDSSIYLCSVEDQGGCGYTFGSGTRLTVV.

This clonotype was observed a few times. V gene TRBV12-3 or TRBV12-4 combines with J gene TRBJ1-2, with D tentatively TRBD1 (5 bases). The CDR3 loop spans 13 amino acids. Trimming shortened V by 6 bases and J by 1 base, and 9 bases separated the two germline ends. The CDR3 reads CASRGTDNYGYTF. CDR3 nucleotide sequence: TGTGCCAGCAGGGGGACGGATAACTATGGCTACACCTTC.

The gene calls are TRBV5-1 and TRBJ2-2, with D perhaps given as TRBD1 or TRBD2 (5 bases each). The CDR3 runs 16 residues. Trimming took off 4 bases at V and 6 bases at J, with 19 bases between the two ends. CDR1 is SGHRS, CDR2 YFSETQ, per germline. The CDR3 coding sequence is TGCGCCAGCAGCCCAGGGATAGGGAGCCGGGCCGGGGAGCTGTTTTTT. It encodes CASSPGIGSRAGELFF.